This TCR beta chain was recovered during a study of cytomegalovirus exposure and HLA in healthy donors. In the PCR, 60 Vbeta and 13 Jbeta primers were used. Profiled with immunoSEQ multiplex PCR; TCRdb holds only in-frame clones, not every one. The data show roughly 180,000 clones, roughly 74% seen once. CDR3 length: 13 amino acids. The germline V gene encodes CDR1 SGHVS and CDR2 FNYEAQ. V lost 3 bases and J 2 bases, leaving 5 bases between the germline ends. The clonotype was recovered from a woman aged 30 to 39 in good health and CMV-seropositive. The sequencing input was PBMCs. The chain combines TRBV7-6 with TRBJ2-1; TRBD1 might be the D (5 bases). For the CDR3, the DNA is TGTGCCAGCAGCTTGGACACCTACAATGAGCAGTTCTTC. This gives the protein CASSLDTYNEQFF.